The 9 T cell receptor beta chains below all came from one sample that was sequenced in a study of cytomegalovirus exposure and HLA in healthy donors. PCR involved 60 Vbeta and 13 Jbeta primers. Sequenced by immunoSEQ multiplex PCR; TCRdb stores in-frame clones only, minus some. The table includes about 130,000 clones, 81% detected once. What was sequenced was PBMCs. The receptors were gathered from a young man in good health and CMV-seronegative.

The J gene is TRBJ2-1, the V gene TRBV9, with 12 nucleotides matching TRBD2. This CDR3 spans 15 amino acids. Germline V gene lookup returns CDR1 SGDLS and CDR2 YYNGEE. Trimming at V came to 2 bases and at J to 6 bases, leaving 3 bases not matched to a gene. Here the CDR3 reads CASSVTSGGLNEQFF. The CDR3 nucleotides are TGTGCCAGCAGCGTGACTAGCGGGGGACTCAATGAGCAGTTCTTC.

This clone was observed once. The gene calls are TRBV7-9 and TRBJ2-3, with a possible D match to TRBD2 (5 bases). In germline, CDR1 is SEHNR, CDR2 FQNEAQ (reference sequence). V shed 5 bases and J shed 5 bases, with 11 bases lying between them. The CDR3 runs 13 residues. The CDR3 DNA is TGTGCCAGCAGCGCCTTCCGGGGAGATACGCAGTATTTT. Translating gives CASSAFRGDTQYF.

This clone was seen a handful of times. The chain carries TRBV4-3 and TRBJ1-4, with a possible D match to TRBD1 (6 bases). Germline lookup yields CDR1 LGHNA and CDR2 YSLEER. The CDR3 covers 17 residues. The V end lost 2 bases, the J end lost 8 bases, and 21 bases lay between the germline ends. The CDR3, as DNA: TGCGCCAGCAGCCAAAAGAGGCACCGGGACAAAGGCGAAAAACTGTTTTTT. As protein: CASSQKRHRDKGEKLFF.

J is TRBJ1-1 and V is TRBV18; possible D gene TRBD1, 5 bases. Germline-derived CDR1 and CDR2 are KGHSH and LQKENI. The CDR3 consists of 13 residues. The V end lost 4 bases, the J end lost 7 bases, and 13 bases lay between the germline ends. CDR3 region: CASSLSQVNEAFF. In DNA form, the CDR3 reads TGTGCCAGCTCACTATCACAGGTTAATGAAGCTTTCTTT.

The J gene is TRBJ1-2, the V gene TRBV9, with D tentatively TRBD1 (6 bases). V lost 4 bases and J 5 bases, leaving 21 bases between the germline ends. This CDR3 spans 16 amino acids. The germline V gene has CDR1 SGDLS and CDR2 YYNGEE. The CDR3 bases are TGTGCCAGCAGCCCTCAAATAACGGACAGCCTGTATGGCTACACCTTC. This encodes CASSPQITDSLYGYTF.

The V gene is TRBV7-6, the J gene TRBJ1-2; unclear D gene. CDR3 length: 16 amino acids. The V gene lost 2 bases and the J gene lost 3 bases, with 16 bases spanning the gap. Germline loops: CDR1 SGHVS, CDR2 FNYEAQ. The CDR3 reads CASSLYPHPGDYGYTF. CDR3 DNA: TGTGCCAGCAGCTTATACCCCCACCCCGGGGACTATGGCTACACCTTC.

The chain carries TRBV7-2 and TRBJ1-5, with a possible D match to TRBD1 (5 bases). Germline assignment: CDR1 SGHTA and CDR2 FQGNSA. Trimming removed 5 bases from V and 2 bases from J, with 10 bases in between. The CDR3 runs 14 residues. This CDR3 reads CASSRGTGNQPQHF. CDR3 coding DNA: TGTGCCAGCAGCCGCGGGACGGGCAATCAGCCCCAGCATTTT.

V usage is TRBV9 and J usage is TRBJ1-2; D is possibly TRBD1 (6 bases). V was pared by 3 bases and J by 8 bases, with 17 bases between. CDR1 is SGDLS and CDR2 is YYNGEE in the germline V gene. CDR3 length: 14 amino acids. Written as DNA, the CDR3 is TGTGCCAGCAGCGCCCGGGACACCCGAGAGGGCTACACCTTC. Translating gives CASSARDTREGYTF. The variable domain in full, completed from reference TRBV9 and TRBJ1-2, reads DSGVTQTPKHLITATGQRVTLRCSPRSGDLSVYWYQQSLDQGLQFLIQYYNGEERAKGNILERFSAQQFPDLHSELNLSSLELGDSALYFCASSARDTREGYTFGSGTRLTVV.

The chain uses TRBV20-1 and TRBJ1-2; D not certain. V lost 1 base and J 4 bases, leaving 4 bases between the germline ends. Germline V gene lookup returns CDR1 DFQATT and CDR2 SNEGSKA (reference sequence). The CDR3 runs to 11 residues. This CDR3 is CSARVIYGYTF. The CDR3 nucleotides read TGCAGTGCTAGAGTCATCTATGGCTACACCTTC.